This TCR beta chain was captured by sequencing in a study of cytotoxic CD8 clonotypes in ibrutinib-treated CLL. Study-level background: Complete response was seen in 2 patients and partial in some 25; roughly twelve progressed and 14 stayed remitted after a median roughly 70 months.

V shed 7 bases, J shed 4 bases, and the junction held 7 bases outside the gene matches. CDR3 length: 15 residues. CDR1 and CDR2 (germline): ENHRY, SYGVKD. The planned depth of sequencing spanned 1 in 200,000 to 1 in 1 million T cells. Method: immunoSEQ multiplex PCR; TCRdb's copy keeps in-frame clones and lacks some. The sample has roughly 36,000 clones, about 70% seen once. Study-level points and caveats: Before falling back toward baseline at progression, clonality had risen at the time of ibrutinib response.

Notes on this clone: The target antigen is unknown.

Cryopreserved PBMCs yielded approximately 1.9 micrograms of genomic DNA for TCR beta libraries. The chain has TRBV10-3 and TRBJ2-1, with 10 bases aligning to TRBD2. The receptor comes from a human donor with chronic lymphocytic leukemia. The material sequenced was PBMCs, taken before ibrutinib treatment. As DNA, the CDR3 is TGTGCCATCACCAGCGGGAGGGCCGAGTACAATGAGCAGTTCTTC. Protein: CAITSGRAEYNEQFF.